This T cell receptor (beta chain) derives from a study of T cell responses to AZD1222 COVID-19 vaccine (dated by TCRdb to 2020 to 2023). In terms of the full investigation: AZD1222 recipients whose second dose came at about 4 weeks and those whose second dose came at about 12 weeks were combined into one group, since spike-specific TCR depth and breadth did not differ between the two schedules. A total of under 250 trial participants underwent TCR sequencing, of whom about 210 had received two doses of AZD1222 and some 25 had received two doses of the MenACWY control vaccine. Trial participants were enrolled by age into subgroups of 18-55, 56-69 and 70-plus years, and around 150, 28 and 57 TCR-sequenced participants, respectively, were included in these subgroups. Summary of the overall study and its limitations: Nearly half of unique spike-specific TCRs reportedly recognized epitopes outside regions mutated in the B.1.351 and B.1.1.7 variants. Conclusions about previously exposed vaccinees were limited because only six or seven AZD1222 recipients were SARS-CoV-2 seropositive at baseline. Because no day 14 peak-response samples were available, the repertoires could be characterized only after the peak T cell response. The whole spike protein was spanned by vaccine-associated CD4 TCRs, and dominant responses were seen in regions 160-218 and 743-854. Spike-specific TCR breadth and depth rose significantly after two AZD1222 doses compared with day 0 and with MenACWY recipients. Participants were mostly white British and included more females than males, and it was suggested by the authors that clonal diversity may have been underestimated. The 56-69-year group was small, and its depth increase did not reach significance, likely because of low power.

Trimming at the junction amounts to 3 bases on V and 0 bases on J, and the germline ends lie 9 bases apart. The CDR3 numbers 14 residues from cysteine through phenylalanine. The retained sequence is limited to the CDR3, 42 bases, with the frame set at the first base. As encoded in the germline V gene, CDR1 is MDHEN while CDR2 is SYDVKM. This specimen's time point label, per the study, means: baseline before first vaccination. Vaccinee samples came from UK trials COV001 and COV002, including a single-blind randomized controlled phase 2/3 trial of AZD1222 (ChAdOx1 nCoV-19) in healthy adults. For TCRbeta chain sequencing, PBMC samples from trial participants were taken at day 0 and at day 28 after the second dose. The CDR3 regions of human TCRbeta chains were analyzed by immunosequencing. On the authors' methods: TCRs in the repertoires were matched against a reference library of SARS-CoV-2-specific TCRs that had been generated with the MIRA antigen-specificity platform. Breadth was defined as the fraction of unique TCRs that were SARS-CoV-2-associated, and depth was defined as the fraction of total T cells that were SARS-CoV-2-associated. Using the MIRA data, each spike-specific TCR was mapped to the spike region that the TCR reacts to and placed in a CD4 or CD8 class. Log10-transformed breadth and depth values were compared by one-way ANOVA with Sidak's multiple comparisons tests. This is the immuneACCESS table as TCRdb keeps it, with only in-frame sequences that have V and J called. A part of the clones is gone; compared with another copy, unresolved V genes explain less than half, and the rest is unexplained. The DNA gave D and trimming, while V, J and clone size come from that table. The sample data list some 96,000 clones, and around 90% of these were observed just once. The ten largest clones take up more than 1.5% of the sample.

In regard to this clone: The antigen it recognizes is unknown. Base quality data are lacking; no much larger clone is found one base away.

This sequence uses TRBV28 and TRBJ2-7; a confident D gene designation cannot be given. This specimen was peripheral blood, taken on day 0 of AZD1222 vaccination. The sequence was obtained from an adult in good health. The bases are TGTGCCAGCAGTTTCGGCAGGAGCTCCTACGAGCAGTACTTC. Its translation is CASSFGRSSYEQYF.